One T cell receptor (beta chain) is described in this entry. Its cognate antigen has yet to be identified. Base-call qualities are not available, and no considerably larger clone is one nucleotide away. The sample is drawn from a study of technical replicates of blood from a handful of donors (dated by TCRdb to the late 2010s). V trim: 3 bases; J trim: 8 bases; unmatched bases: 3. The cysteine opens and the phenylalanine closes a CDR3 of 14 amino acids. The only DNA kept is the CDR3, 42 bases in frame from the first base. From a lookup of the germline V gene, CDR1 and CDR2 are SQVTM and ANQGSEA. The protocol used for the library was the immunoSEQ multiplex PCR assay. This immuneACCESS table, as held by TCRdb, lists in-frame sequences with V and J called but not all clones. Of the missing ones, under half trace to an unresolved V gene in checked studies; the others have no known cause. Here the sample has roughly 81,000 clones; approximately 97% occur a single time. The ten largest make up about 0.19% of the sample.

The TCR sequence derives from a human donor in good health. The chain joins TRBV29-1 to TRBJ2-1; TRBD2 agrees with 14 junctional bases. The sequencing sample was made of T cells isolated from PBMCs. At the DNA level, the sequence is TGCAGCGTTGAGGGACTAGCGGGGGTTGATGAGCAGTTCTTC. This encodes CSVEGLAGVDEQFF.